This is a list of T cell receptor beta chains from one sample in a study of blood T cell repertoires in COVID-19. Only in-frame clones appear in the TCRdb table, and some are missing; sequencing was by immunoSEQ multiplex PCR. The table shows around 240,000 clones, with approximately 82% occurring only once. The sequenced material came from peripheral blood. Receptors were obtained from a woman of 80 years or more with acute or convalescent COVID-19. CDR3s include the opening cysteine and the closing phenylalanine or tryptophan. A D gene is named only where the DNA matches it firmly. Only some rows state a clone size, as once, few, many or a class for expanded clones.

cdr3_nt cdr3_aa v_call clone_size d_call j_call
TGCGCCAGCAGCGTTGGGGCCCAGGCTAGCGGGAGAAATGAGCAGTTCTTC CASSVGAQASGRNEQFF TRBV5-1 - TRBD2 TRBJ2-1
TGTGCCAGCAGCCCCACAGCGGGAGTTGGCACAGATACGCAGTATTTT CASSPTAGVGTDTQYF TRBV3-1/TRBV3-2 - TRBD2 TRBJ2-3
TGTGCCTGGAGTTTTCTTTCGAACACCGGGGAGCTGTTTTTT CAWSFLSNTGELFF TRBV30 - - TRBJ2-2
TGTGCCAGCAGTATACCCCGGGATGGGTCCTACGAGCAGTACTTC CASSIPRDGSYEQYF TRBV6-2/TRBV6-3 - - TRBJ2-7
TGTGCCAGCAGTTCCAAACCCCGGGGCGAGCAGTACTTC CASSSKPRGEQYF TRBV28 - - TRBJ2-7
TGCGCCAGTGGGACAGGGTTTGAGGAGACCCAGTACTTC CASGTGFEETQYF TRBV5-1 - TRBD1 TRBJ2-5
TGTGCCAGCAGCCTCCTGGGCAGGGGGCCCTACGAGCAGTACTTC CASSLLGRGPYEQYF TRBV11-2 - TRBD1 TRBJ2-7
TGCGCCAGCAGCTCGGGCCAGGGGGCAGAGAAACTGTTTTTT CASSSGQGAEKLFF TRBV5-1 - TRBD1 TRBJ1-4
TGCGCCAGCAGCCAGCCCTCACTAGCGGGAGGCCTGAACACCGGGGAGCTGTTTTTT CASSQPSLAGGLNTGELFF TRBV4-1 - TRBD2 TRBJ2-2
TGTGCCAGCAGCGTAGGGGAGTCGAACACCGGGGAGCTGTTTTTT CASSVGESNTGELFF TRBV9 few - TRBJ2-2
TGTGCCAGCAGCTTCGGCGGGGTGGGGGAGACCCAGTACTTC CASSFGGVGETQYF TRBV5-4 - - TRBJ2-5
TGTGCCAGCAGCTTAGTGCAACAGGGAGAACGACTGTTTTTT CASSLVQQGERLFF TRBV7-6 - - TRBJ1-4
TGTGCCAGCAAAGCAGATGGGGCCCCTGGCTACACCTTC CASKADGAPGYTF TRBV28 - - TRBJ1-2
TGTGCCAGCAGCTTACTAGGGACTAGCGGGAAAGAGACCCAGTACTTC CASSLLGTSGKETQYF TRBV7-8 - TRBD2 TRBJ2-5
TGCGCCAGCAGTCACGCGAGCATCGGGGGGCCCCACGAGCAGTTCTTC CASSHASIGGPHEQFF TRBV23-1 - - TRBJ2-1
TGTGCCAGCAGTTACACGGGAGTCGGTCAAGAGACCCAGTACTTC CASSYTGVGQETQYF TRBV6-2/TRBV6-3 once - TRBJ2-5
TGTGCCAGCAGTCCCCGGGGCGCGGGAGGTCGGGAAAACATTCAGTACTTC CASSPRGAGGRENIQYF TRBV6-6 - TRBD2 TRBJ2-4
TGTGCCTGGAGTGTACCAGCGGGAGTGGCAGATACGCAGTATTTT CAWSVPAGVADTQYF TRBV30 - TRBD2 TRBJ2-3
TGCGCCAGCAATAGGGGGGGCACTCTCAATGAGCAGTTCTTC CASNRGGTLNEQFF TRBV10-2 - - TRBJ2-1
TGTGCCACCAGCAGAGAGAGGGGAGGGCCCTACGAGCAGTACTTC CATSRERGGPYEQYF TRBV15 - TRBD2 TRBJ2-7
TGTGCCAGCAGCTTTACTAGCGGGAGTGGAAATGAGCAGTTCTTC CASSFTSGSGNEQFF TRBV11-2 - TRBD2 TRBJ2-1
TGTGCCAGCAGTCGCGGCCAGAACTCTGGAAACACCATATATTTT CASSRGQNSGNTIYF TRBV7-9 - - TRBJ1-3
TGTGCCAGCAGTATCACGGGGGGCTTTGGCTACACCTTC CASSITGGFGYTF TRBV5-4 - - TRBJ1-2
TGTGCCAGCAGCCCCCGCGGGTTGCTGAACACTGAAGCTTTCTTT CASSPRGLLNTEAFF TRBV7-9 - - TRBJ1-1
TGTGCCAGCAGCCTCCCGCGGCCCTCTGGGGCCAACGTCCTGACTTTC CASSLPRPSGANVLTF TRBV3-1/TRBV3-2 - - TRBJ2-6
TGTGCCAGCAGTTTGAGGACAGGCATTAGCACAGATACGCAGTATTTT CASSLRTGISTDTQYF TRBV27 - TRBD1 TRBJ2-3
TGTGCCAGCAGCCCAGGACAGGCTGCTAACTATGGCTACACCTTC CASSPGQAANYGYTF TRBV5-5 few TRBD1 TRBJ1-2
TGTGCCTGGAGTGTAGTTTGGACGGCACTGAGGAGGGGAAACACCATATATTTT CAWSVVWTALRRGNTIYF TRBV30 - - TRBJ1-3
TGTGCCAGCAGTGGGAGGGAGAGATACAATGAGCAGTTCTTC CASSGRERYNEQFF TRBV2 - - TRBJ2-1
TGTGCTAGTAGTACAGGGGCCGTGAACACCGGGGAGCTGTTTTTT CASSTGAVNTGELFF TRBV7-7 - TRBD1 TRBJ2-2
TGTGCCAGCAGCTTACCAGAAAACGCTAACTATGGCTACACCTTC CASSLPENANYGYTF TRBV7-9 few - TRBJ1-2
TGTGCCAGTAGCGATACTAGCGGGGGGACCAAAAACATTCAGTACTTC CASSDTSGGTKNIQYF TRBV19 - TRBD2 TRBJ2-4
TGTGCCAGCAGCTCACGGACAGGGGGACCCTACAATGAGCAGTTCTTC CASSSRTGGPYNEQFF TRBV7-3 - TRBD1 TRBJ2-1
TGCGCCAGCAGTCAATCACAGAGACAGGCCCGAACGCAGTACTTC CASSQSQRQARTQYF TRBV23-1 once - TRBJ2-7
TGTGCCAGCAGTCCGCCGGGACAGCTCTATGGCTACACCTTC CASSPPGQLYGYTF TRBV27 few TRBD1 TRBJ1-2
TGTGCCAGCAGTACTAAGACGGGCTCCTACGAGCAGTACTTC CASSTKTGSYEQYF TRBV6-6 - - TRBJ2-7
TGTGCCAGCAGCTTAACGGGAGGGTTCTACAATGAGCAGTTCTTC CASSLTGGFYNEQFF TRBV7-3 - TRBD2 TRBJ2-1
TGTGCCAGCTCGCAAGCCGGGACAGATAATTCACCCCTCCACTTT CASSQAGTDNSPLHF TRBV18 once TRBD1 TRBJ1-6
TGTGCCAGCAAGCCGAGCGGGGACTACAATGAGCAGTTCTTC CASKPSGDYNEQFF TRBV14 few TRBD2 TRBJ2-1
TGTGCCAGCTCACCCAGCCACAGGGGAAACACTGAAGCTTTCTTT CASSPSHRGNTEAFF TRBV18 - TRBD1 TRBJ1-1
TGTGCCACCAGCATGAGGCTTCAGGGGGATTCACCCCTCCACTTT CATSMRLQGDSPLHF TRBV15 - TRBD1 TRBJ1-6
TGTGCCAGCAGCCCCACCCCCAGCGGGGGGTTCACAGATACGCAGTATTTT CASSPTPSGGFTDTQYF TRBV7-2 - TRBD2 TRBJ2-3
TGTGCCAGCAGCCAAGAAGGAGCGGGGTCTAGCTCCTACGAGCAGTACTTC CASSQEGAGSSSYEQYF TRBV3-1/TRBV3-2 - TRBD2 TRBJ2-7
TGTGCCAGCAGTTTATCGGTGGGGGCCTATGAAAAACTGTTTTTT CASSLSVGAYEKLFF TRBV27 once - TRBJ1-4
TGTGCCAGCAGTTTGGGACTAGCGGGGGGCCAAGAGACCCAGTACTTC CASSLGLAGGQETQYF TRBV3-1/TRBV3-2 - TRBD2 TRBJ2-5
TGTGCCAGCAGCTTAAAAGCGGGGATTCAGCCCCAGCATTTT CASSLKAGIQPQHF TRBV7-3 - - TRBJ1-5
TGCAGTGCTAGTCCCGGGACAGGGGCTTCCTACGAGCAGTACTTC CSASPGTGASYEQYF TRBV20-1 - TRBD1 TRBJ2-7
TGTGCCAGCAGTTTGGCCCAGGGTGCAAATCAGCCCCAGCATTTT CASSLAQGANQPQHF TRBV6-5 once - TRBJ1-5
TGTGCCAGCAGCGTTTCACTCCGGGACAGAAACTATGGCTACACCTTC CASSVSLRDRNYGYTF TRBV9 - TRBD1 TRBJ1-2
TGTGCCAGCAGCCGAAGACTAGCGGGGTCCGGAGAGACCCAGTACTTC CASSRRLAGSGETQYF TRBV5-6 few TRBD2 TRBJ2-5
TGTGCCAGCCGTCGGGGACAGGGGATCTATGGCTACACCTTC CASRRGQGIYGYTF TRBV10-3 - TRBD1 TRBJ1-2